A selection of T cell receptor beta chains follows, all from one sample in a study of blood T cell repertoires in COVID-19. This table comes from immunoSEQ multiplex PCR, and its TCRdb copy is limited to in-frame clones, with some not included. The table lists some 340,000 clones, more than 90% of them singletons. The sample comprised PBMCs or T cells enriched from blood (not recorded which). These receptors all stem from a woman aged 25 to 39 who had been exposed to COVID-19. Each CDR3 is given with its conserved first and last residue. The D gene is left open where the match is weak. Size values are once, few and many counts, or a class for expanded clones, and some rows have none.

V gene,D gene,CDR3 length,J gene,clone size,CDR3 protein,CDR3 DNA
TRBV10-3,TRBD2,12,TRBJ2-1,-,CAISVERGGQFF,TGTGCCATCAGTGTTGAGCGGGGGGGGCAGTTCTTC
TRBV7-9,-,15,TRBJ1-5,-,CASSNGNKDGKPQHF,TGTGCCAGCAGCAACGGGAATAAAGATGGGAAGCCCCAGCATTTT
TRBV7-6,TRBD1,19,TRBJ1-6,once,CASSLRPGQGIESGSPLHF,TGTGCCAGCAGCTTGCGACCGGGACAGGGAATAGAAAGTGGTTCACCCCTCCACTTT
TRBV25-1,-,17,TRBJ1-1,-,CASSPAPRNLMNTEAFF,TGTGCCAGCTCGCCGGCCCCCAGGAATCTCATGAACACTGAAGCTTTCTTT
TRBV7-9,TRBD2,15,TRBJ2-3,-,CASSFRGGQTDTQYF,TGTGCCAGCAGCTTCCGGGGGGGCCAGACAGATACGCAGTATTTT
TRBV5-6,TRBD2,18,TRBJ2-3,-,CASSSPGLAGESTDTQYF,TGTGCCAGCAGCTCTCCGGGACTAGCGGGGGAGAGCACAGATACGCAGTATTTT
TRBV7-8,TRBD2,16,TRBJ2-7,-,CASSPVSGGTSYEQYF,TGTGCCAGCAGCCCAGTAAGCGGGGGGACCTCCTACGAGCAGTACTTC
TRBV7-2,TRBD2,17,TRBJ2-5,-,CASSSSGLAGDSETQYF,TGTGCCAGCAGCTCTTCTGGACTAGCGGGGGATTCGGAGACCCAGTACTTC
TRBV5-4,TRBD1,15,TRBJ1-4,-,CASSLRQGTGEKLFF,TGTGCCAGCAGCCTCCGACAGGGGACGGGGGAAAAACTGTTTTTT
TRBV7-3,-,12,TRBJ2-5,-,CASSYLGETQYF,TGTGCCAGCAGTTATCTAGGAGAGACCCAGTACTTC
TRBV7-2,-,13,TRBJ1-2,once,CASSLDQGSGYTF,TGTGCCAGCAGCTTAGACCAGGGTTCGGGCTACACCTTC
TRBV6-5,-,13,TRBJ1-1,-,CASSTTPNTEAFF,TGTGCCAGCAGTACAACACCGAACACTGAAGCTTTCTTT
TRBV28,TRBD1,16,TRBJ2-3,-,CASSHAGTASTDTQYF,TGTGCCAGCAGCCACGCCGGGACAGCTAGCACAGATACGCAGTATTTT
TRBV18,TRBD1,16,TRBJ2-1,-,CASSPLRDRGSDEQFF,TGTGCCAGCTCACCACTAAGGGACAGGGGAAGTGATGAGCAGTTCTTC
TRBV6-5,TRBD1,15,TRBJ2-1,once,CASSPRGQVRNEQFF,TGTGCCAGCAGTCCCAGGGGACAGGTTCGCAATGAGCAGTTCTTC
TRBV5-1,TRBD1,15,TRBJ1-2,-,CASSLASDRGYGYTF,TGCGCCAGCAGCTTGGCCTCGGACAGGGGCTATGGCTACACCTTC
TRBV19,-,14,TRBJ2-1,few,CASRPRDFYNEQFF,TGTGCCAGTAGGCCACGGGACTTTTACAATGAGCAGTTCTTC
TRBV4-2,TRBD1,16,TRBJ1-5,-,CASSQGDRAPHQPQHF,TGTGCCAGCAGCCAAGGGGACAGGGCACCCCATCAGCCCCAGCATTTT